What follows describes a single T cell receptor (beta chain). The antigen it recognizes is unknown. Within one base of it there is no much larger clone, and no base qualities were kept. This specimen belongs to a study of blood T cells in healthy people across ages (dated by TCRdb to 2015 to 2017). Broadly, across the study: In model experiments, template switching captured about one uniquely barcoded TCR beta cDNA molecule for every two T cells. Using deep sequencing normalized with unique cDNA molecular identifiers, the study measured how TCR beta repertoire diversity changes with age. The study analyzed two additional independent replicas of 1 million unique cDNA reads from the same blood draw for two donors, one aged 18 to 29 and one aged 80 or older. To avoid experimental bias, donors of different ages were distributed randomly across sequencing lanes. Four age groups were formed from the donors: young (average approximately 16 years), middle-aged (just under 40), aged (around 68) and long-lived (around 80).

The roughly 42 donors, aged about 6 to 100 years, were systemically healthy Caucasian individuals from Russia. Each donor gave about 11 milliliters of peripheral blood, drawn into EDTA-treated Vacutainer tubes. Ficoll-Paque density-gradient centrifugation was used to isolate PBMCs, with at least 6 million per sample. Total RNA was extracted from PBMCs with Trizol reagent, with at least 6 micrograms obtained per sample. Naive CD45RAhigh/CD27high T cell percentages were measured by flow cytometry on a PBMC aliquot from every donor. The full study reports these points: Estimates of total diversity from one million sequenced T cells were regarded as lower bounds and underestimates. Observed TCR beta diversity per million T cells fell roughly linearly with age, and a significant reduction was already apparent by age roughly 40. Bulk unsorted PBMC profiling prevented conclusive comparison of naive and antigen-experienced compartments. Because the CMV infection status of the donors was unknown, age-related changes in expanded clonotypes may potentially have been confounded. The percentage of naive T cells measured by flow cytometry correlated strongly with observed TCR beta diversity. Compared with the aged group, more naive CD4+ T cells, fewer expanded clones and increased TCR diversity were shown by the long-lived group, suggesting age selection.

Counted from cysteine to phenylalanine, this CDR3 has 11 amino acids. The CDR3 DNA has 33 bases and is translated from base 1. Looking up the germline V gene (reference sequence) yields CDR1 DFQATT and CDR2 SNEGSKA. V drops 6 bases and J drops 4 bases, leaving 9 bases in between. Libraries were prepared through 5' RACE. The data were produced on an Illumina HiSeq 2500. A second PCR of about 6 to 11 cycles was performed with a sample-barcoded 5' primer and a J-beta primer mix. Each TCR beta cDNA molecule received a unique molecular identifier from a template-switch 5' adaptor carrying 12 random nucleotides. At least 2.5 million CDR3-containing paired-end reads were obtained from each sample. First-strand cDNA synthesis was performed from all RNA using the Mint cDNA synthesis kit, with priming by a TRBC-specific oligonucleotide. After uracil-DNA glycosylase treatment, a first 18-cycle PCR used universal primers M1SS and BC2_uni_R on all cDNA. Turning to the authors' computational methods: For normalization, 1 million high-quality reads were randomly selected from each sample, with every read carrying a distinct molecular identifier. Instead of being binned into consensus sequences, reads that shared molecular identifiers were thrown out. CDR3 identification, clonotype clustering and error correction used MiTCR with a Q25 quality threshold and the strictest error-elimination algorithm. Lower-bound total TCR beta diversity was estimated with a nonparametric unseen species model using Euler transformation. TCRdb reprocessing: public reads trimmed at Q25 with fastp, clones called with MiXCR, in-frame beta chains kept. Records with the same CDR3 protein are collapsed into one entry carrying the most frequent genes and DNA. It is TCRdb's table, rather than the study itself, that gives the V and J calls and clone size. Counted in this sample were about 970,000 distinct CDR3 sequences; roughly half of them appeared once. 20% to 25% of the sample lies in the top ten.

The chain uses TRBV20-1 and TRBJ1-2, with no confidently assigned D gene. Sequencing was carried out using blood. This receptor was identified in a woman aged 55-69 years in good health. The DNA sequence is TGCAGTGCCAGTCCCGCCTATGGCTACACCTTC. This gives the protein CSASPAYGYTF.